This entry lists 22 T cell receptor beta chains sequenced from one sample in a study of T cells after yellow fever vaccination. TCRdb fed the 5' RACE reads into MiXCR, producing one record per CDR3 protein. The table includes 250,000 to 400,000 distinct CDR3 sequences, roughly 4% detected once. Here the sequenced sample was PBMCs, taken 5 days after the yellow fever booster vaccination. These receptors were taken from a man between 18 and 35 years old who received the YFV17D yellow fever vaccine.

This clonotype appeared a few times. The chain is built from TRBV25-1 and TRBJ1-5; D not resolved. V shed 3 bases and J shed 3 bases, with 9 bases lying between them. The CDR3 has 14 amino acids. Germline CDR1 MGHDK, CDR2 SYGVNS. For the CDR3, the DNA is TGTGCCAGCAGTGATTATGGGCCCAATCAGCCCCAGCATTTT. Translating gives CASSDYGPNQPQHF. Based on the CDR3 plus reference TRBV25-1 and TRBJ1-5, the full variable domain is EADIYQTPRYLVIGTGKKITLECSQTMGHDKMYWYQQDPGMELHLIHYSYGVNSTEKGDLSSESTVSRIRTEHFPLTLESARPSHTSQYLCASSDYGPNQPQHFGDGTRLSIL.

Many counts were recorded for this clonotype. The rearrangement uses TRBV29-1 and TRBJ2-6; 7 positions match TRBD1. V gave up 5 bases and J gave up 4 bases; unmatched junction bases: 11. Germline CDR1 and CDR2: SQVTM and ANQGSEA. CDR3 length: 16 residues. The DNA for the CDR3 is TGCAGCGTTATGACAGGGCAATACTCCGGGGCCAACGTCCTGACTTTC. This codes for CSVMTGQYSGANVLTF.

This clonotype has more than one count but fewer than ten. The chain joins TRBV7-9 to TRBJ1-1; D gene unclear. The CDR3 contains 13 residues. Trimming took off 1 base at V and 4 bases at J, with 7 bases between the two ends. CDR1 and CDR2 from the germline V gene are SEHNR and FQNEAQ (reference sequence). The CDR3 reads CASSLGVVTEAFF. In nucleotides, the CDR3 is TGTGCCAGCAGCTTAGGGGTGGTCACTGAAGCTTTCTTT.

There are many counts of this clonotype. This sequence joins TRBV5-1 and TRBJ2-1; 7 bases line up with TRBD1. The germline gives CDR1 SGHRS, CDR2 YFSETQ. The V and J ends lost 0 bases and 7 bases, in that order; junction bases with no gene match: 4. CDR3 length: 14 residues. As DNA, the CDR3 is TGCGCCAGCAGCTTGGGAGGGGGCGCAAATGAGCAGTTCTTC. Encoded protein: CASSLGGGANEQFF. Based on the CDR3 plus reference TRBV5-1 and TRBJ2-1, the full variable domain is KAGVTQTPRYLIKTRGQQVTLSCSPISGHRSVSWYQQTPGQGLQFLFEYFSETQRNKGNFPGRFSGRQFSNSRSEMNVSTLELGDSALYLCASSLGGGANEQFFGPGTRLTVL.

This chain joins TRBV7-9 and TRBJ2-2; D remains ambiguous. Germline CDR1 reads SEHNR; CDR2 reads FQNEAQ (reference sequence). V was clipped by 3 bases and J by 1 base, with 12 bases between them. This CDR3 is built from 16 residues. The CDR3 loop is CASSFTLGQNTGELFF. In DNA form, the CDR3 reads TGTGCCAGCAGCTTTACTCTAGGGCAGAACACCGGGGAGCTGTTTTTT.

The chain is built from TRBV12-3 or TRBV12-4 and TRBJ2-3; D is uncertain. Trimming took off 6 bases at V and 2 bases at J, with 12 bases between the two ends. The CDR3 contains 14 residues. The CDR3 nucleotides are TGTGCCAGCAGCAAAATAGATCCCACAGATACGCAGTATTTT. This translates into CASSKIDPTDTQYF.

This clonotype was seen a handful of times. The chain uses TRBV19 and TRBJ1-5; D is ambiguous. Germline CDR1 reads LNHDA; CDR2 reads SQIVND (reference sequence). The CDR3 sequence is 15 residues long. Trimming removed 5 bases from V and 0 bases from J, with 11 bases in between. The CDR3 bases are TGTGCCAGTAGTTCCCCGCGGACTAGCAATCAGCCCCAGCATTTT. Translation gives CASSSPRTSNQPQHF. Full variable domain (missing parts from reference TRBV19 and TRBJ1-5): DGGITQSPKYLFRKEGQNVTLSCEQNLNHDAMYWYRQDPGQGLRLIYYSQIVNDFQKGDIAEGYSVSREKKESFPLTVTSAQKNPTAFYLCASSSPRTSNQPQHFGDGTRLSIL.

J is TRBJ2-1 and V is TRBV7-9; 7 nucleotides line up with TRBD2. J was trimmed by 3 bases and V by 2 bases; bases with no gene match: 7. This CDR3 spans 16 amino acids. Per the germline V gene, CDR1 is SEHNR and CDR2 is FQNEAQ (reference sequence). As DNA, the CDR3 is TGTGCCAGCAGCTTATCCCGTGGGACTATCTACAATGAGCAGTTCTTC. It yields the protein CASSLSRGTIYNEQFF. The full variable domain, completed using reference TRBV7-9 and TRBJ2-1, is DTGVSQNPRHKITKRGQNVTFRCDPISEHNRLYWYRQTLGQGPEFLTYFQNEAQLEKSRLLSDRFSAERPKGSFSTLEIQRTEQGDSAMYLCASSLSRGTIYNEQFFGPGTRLTVL.

This clonotype has a handful of counts. The rearrangement links TRBV7-2 to TRBJ1-2, with unresolved D. The CDR3 is made up of 12 amino acids. V dropped 5 bases and J dropped 8 bases, with 12 bases sitting between them. The germline V gene encodes CDR1 SGHTA and CDR2 FQGNSA. The CDR3 sequence: CASSPGGGGYTF. In DNA, the CDR3 is TGTGCCAGCAGCCCCGGCGGAGGGGGCTACACCTTC.

This chain links TRBV20-1 with TRBJ2-3; no clear D. There are 13 residues in the CDR3. V dropped 8 bases and J dropped 0 bases, with 12 bases sitting between them. Germline-derived CDR1 and CDR2 are DFQATT and SNEGSKA (reference sequence). This CDR3 is CSTYGTSTDTQYF. The CDR3 coding sequence is TGCAGTACCTACGGAACTAGCACAGATACGCAGTATTTT.

The chain recombines TRBV7-2 with TRBJ1-1; possibly TRBD1 for D (5 bases). Trimming removed 1 base at V and 1 base at J, with 10 bases between. From germline, CDR1 is SGHTA and CDR2 FQGNSA. The length of the CDR3 is 15 residues. The CDR3 nucleotides read TGTGCCAGCAGCTTAGTGTGGACAACGAACACTGAAGCTTTCTTT. Encoded protein: CASSLVWTTNTEAFF.

This clonotype was detected a few times. This chain links TRBV15 with TRBJ1-2; the D is unclear. The CDR3 is made up of 13 amino acids. CDR1 LNHNV and CDR2 YYDKDF come from the germline V gene (reference sequence). With 3 bases removed from V and 5 bases from J, the gap between germline ends came to 10 bases. CDR3 protein: CATSSTRGYGYTF. In nucleotides, the CDR3 is TGTGCCACCAGCAGTACCCGGGGTTATGGCTACACCTTC.

This clonotype was seen more than once but under ten times. This chain connects TRBV4-1 to TRBJ1-2; TRBD1 matches at 7 bases. The V gene end was trimmed by 2 bases and the J gene end by 6 bases; junction bases not matched to a gene: 9. Germline V gene sequence: CDR1 MGHRA, CDR2 YSYEKL. The CDR3 extends over 15 amino acids. The CDR3 is CASSQRDSGQDGYTF. The CDR3 DNA sequence: TGCGCCAGCAGCCAAAGGGACTCCGGACAGGATGGCTACACCTTC.

This clonotype was seen more than once but under ten times. The chain recombines TRBV4-3 with TRBJ2-5, with 9 bases fitting TRBD1. This CDR3 comprises 18 residues. Germline assignment: CDR1 LGHNA and CDR2 YSLEER. V was clipped by 4 bases and J by 4 bases; unmatched bases: 16. CDR3 amino acids: CASSLELVRDRDGETQYF. The CDR3 nucleotides read TGCGCCAGCAGCCTAGAATTAGTCCGGGACAGGGACGGAGAGACCCAGTACTTC.

This clonotype was counted ten times or more. The rearrangement links TRBV9 to TRBJ2-1; a possible D gene is TRBD2 (6 bases). Germline V lookup: CDR1 SGDLS, CDR2 YYNGEE. The ends were cut back, 4 bases at V and 1 base at J, with 15 bases in the middle. CDR3 length: 16 residues. The CDR3 sequence: CASSPPGGLSYNEQFF. In nucleotides, the CDR3 is TGTGCCAGCAGCCCGCCCGGGGGTTTGTCCTACAATGAGCAGTTCTTC.

This clonotype was seen at least ten times. One end of the junction fails to match germline, which may point to a read error. The chain carries TRBV7-6 and TRBJ1-5; no firm D call. This CDR3 comprises 12 residues. Germline V gives CDR1 SGHVS, CDR2 FNYEAQ. CDR3 coding DNA: TGTGCCAGCTACACGGGCAACCAGCCCCAGCATTTT. As protein: CASYTGNQPQHF.

This clonotype was seen ten or more times. The gene calls are TRBV27 and TRBJ1-1; D not resolved. Trimming shortened V by 5 bases and J by 11 bases, and 21 bases separated the two germline ends. The CDR3 sequence is 14 residues long. Germline V gene sequence: CDR1 MNHEY, CDR2 SMNVEV (reference sequence). In DNA form, the CDR3 reads TGTGCCAGCAGTCCTATGTCACTTGGAGGAAGGGCTTTCTTT. This translates into CASSPMSLGGRAFF.

This clonotype was detected a few times. This chain uses TRBV15 with TRBJ2-1, with no clear D. Trimming shortened V by 0 bases and J by 0 bases, and 18 bases separated the two germline ends. The germline V gene has CDR1 LNHNV and CDR2 YYDKDF (reference sequence). This CDR3 spans 19 amino acids. This CDR3 reads CATSREAPVYLSSYNEQFF. The CDR3 coding sequence is TGTGCCACCAGCAGAGAGGCCCCGGTATACCTGAGCTCCTACAATGAGCAGTTCTTC.

This clonotype appeared many times. The rearrangement joins TRBV7-6 to TRBJ1-4; the D gene is possibly TRBD1 (6 bases). CDR3 size: 15 residues. Germline loops: CDR1 SGHVS, CDR2 FNYEAQ. Trimming removed 5 bases at V and 7 bases at J, with 17 bases between. For the CDR3, the DNA is TGTGCCAGCAGCCCCTATCCCGGGGGCGTTGAAAAACTGTTTTTT. This encodes CASSPYPGGVEKLFF.

This chain joins TRBV18 and TRBJ1-2; 9 nucleotides match TRBD1. V lost 8 bases and J lost 6; bases outside the gene matches: 7. The germline gives CDR1 KGHSH, CDR2 LQKENI. This CDR3 is 13 amino acids long. DNA of the CDR3: TGTGCCAGCACTACGGGACAGGGTGATGGCTACACCTTC. Protein product: CASTTGQGDGYTF. Full variable domain (remainder filled in from reference TRBV18 and TRBJ1-2): NAGVMQNPRHLVRRRGQEARLRCSPMKGHSHVYWYRQLPEEGLKFMVYLQKENIIDESGMPKERFSAEFPKEGPSILRIQQVVRGDSAAYFCASTTGQGDGYTFGSGTRLTVV.

The CDR3 coding sequence is TGCAGTGCTAGCGCTACCGGGGCCAGGGGAGAGACCCAGTACTTC. Translating it yields CSASATGARGETQYF. The chain uses TRBV20-1 and TRBJ2-5; D is perhaps TRBD1 (6 bases). This CDR3 comprises 15 residues. V dropped 3 bases and J dropped 4 bases, with 18 bases sitting between them. Looked up from germline, CDR1 is DFQATT and CDR2 is SNEGSKA (reference sequence).

This clonotype showed up many times. The rearrangement uses TRBV7-3 and TRBJ1-6; no clear D. The germline gives CDR1 SGHTA, CDR2 FQGTGA. The CDR3 is 13 residues long. Trimming removed 2 bases from V and 8 bases from J, with 7 bases in between. CDR3 sequence reads: CASSLVGDSPLHF. CDR3 in DNA: TGTGCCAGCAGCTTAGTTGGGGATTCACCCCTCCACTTT.